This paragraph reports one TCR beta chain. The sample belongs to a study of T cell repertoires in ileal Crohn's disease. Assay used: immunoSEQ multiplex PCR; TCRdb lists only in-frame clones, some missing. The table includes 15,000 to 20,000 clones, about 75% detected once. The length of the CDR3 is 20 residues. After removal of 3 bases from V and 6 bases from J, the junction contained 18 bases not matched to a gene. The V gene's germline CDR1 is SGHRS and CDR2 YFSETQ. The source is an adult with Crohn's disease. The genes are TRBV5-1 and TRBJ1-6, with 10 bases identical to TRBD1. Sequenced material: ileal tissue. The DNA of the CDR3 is TGCGCCAGCAGCTCTCGCAGCCCCGGGACAGGGGCTTCTTCTAATTCACCCCTCCACTTT. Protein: CASSSRSPGTGASSNSPLHF.